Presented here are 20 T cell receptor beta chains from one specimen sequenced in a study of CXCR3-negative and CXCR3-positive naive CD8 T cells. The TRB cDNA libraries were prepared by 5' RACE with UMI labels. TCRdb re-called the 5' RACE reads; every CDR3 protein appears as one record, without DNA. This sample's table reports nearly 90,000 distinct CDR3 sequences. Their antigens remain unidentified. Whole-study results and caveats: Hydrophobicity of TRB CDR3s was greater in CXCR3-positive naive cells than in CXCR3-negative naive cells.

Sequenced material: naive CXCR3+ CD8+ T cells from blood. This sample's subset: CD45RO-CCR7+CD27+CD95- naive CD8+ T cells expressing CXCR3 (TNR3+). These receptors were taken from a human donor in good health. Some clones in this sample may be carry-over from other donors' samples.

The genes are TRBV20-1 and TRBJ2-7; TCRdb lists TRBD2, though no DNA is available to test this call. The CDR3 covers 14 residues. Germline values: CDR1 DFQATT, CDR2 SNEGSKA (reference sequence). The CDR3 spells CSASGLVVGYEQYF.

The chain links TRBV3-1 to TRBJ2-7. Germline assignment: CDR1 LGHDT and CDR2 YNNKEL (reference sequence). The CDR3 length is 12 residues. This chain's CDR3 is CASSQGEVEQYF.

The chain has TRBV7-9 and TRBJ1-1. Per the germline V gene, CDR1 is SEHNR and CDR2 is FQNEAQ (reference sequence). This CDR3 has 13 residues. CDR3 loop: CVSSFQENTEAFF.

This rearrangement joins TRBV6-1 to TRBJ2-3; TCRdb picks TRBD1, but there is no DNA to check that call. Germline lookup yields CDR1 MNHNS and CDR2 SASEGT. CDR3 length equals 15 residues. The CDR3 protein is CASSGKDIFPDTPYF.

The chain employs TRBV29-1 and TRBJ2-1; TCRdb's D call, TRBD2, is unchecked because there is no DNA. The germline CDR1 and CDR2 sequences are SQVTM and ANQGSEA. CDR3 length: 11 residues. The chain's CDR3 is CSTAAGNEQFF.

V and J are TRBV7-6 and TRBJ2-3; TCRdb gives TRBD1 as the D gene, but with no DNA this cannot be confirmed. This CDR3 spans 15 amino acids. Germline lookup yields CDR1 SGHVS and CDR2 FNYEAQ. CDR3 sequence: CASSLSPGRTDTQYF.

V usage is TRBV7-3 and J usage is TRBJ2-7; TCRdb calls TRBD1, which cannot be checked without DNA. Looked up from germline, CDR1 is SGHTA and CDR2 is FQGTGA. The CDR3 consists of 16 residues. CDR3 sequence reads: CASSLTPITGQYEQYF.

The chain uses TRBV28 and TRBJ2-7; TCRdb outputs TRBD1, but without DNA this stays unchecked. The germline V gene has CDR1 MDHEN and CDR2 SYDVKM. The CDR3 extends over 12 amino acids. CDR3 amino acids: CASSGPGGSSYF.

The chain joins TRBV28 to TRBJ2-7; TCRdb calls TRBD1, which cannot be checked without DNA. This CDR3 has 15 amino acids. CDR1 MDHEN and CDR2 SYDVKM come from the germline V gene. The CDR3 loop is CASSLRGESSYEQYF.

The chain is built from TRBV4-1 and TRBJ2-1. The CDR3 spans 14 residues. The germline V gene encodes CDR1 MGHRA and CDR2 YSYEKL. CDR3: CASSQDSRTDEQFF.

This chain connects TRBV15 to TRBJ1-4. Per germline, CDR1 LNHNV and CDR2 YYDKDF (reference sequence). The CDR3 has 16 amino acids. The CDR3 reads CATSRGVANPNEKLFF.

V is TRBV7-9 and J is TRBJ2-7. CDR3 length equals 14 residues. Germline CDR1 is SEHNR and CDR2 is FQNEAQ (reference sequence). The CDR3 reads CASSGVGRSYEQYF. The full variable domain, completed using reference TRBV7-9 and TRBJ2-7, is DTGVSQNPRHKITKRGQNVTFRCDPISEHNRLYWYRQTLGQGPEFLTYFQNEAQLEKSRLLSDRFSAERPKGSFSTLEIQRTEQGDSAMYLCASSGVGRSYEQYFGPGTRLTVT.

This chain's CDR3 is CASSLEDRIFRSEQYF. The chain has TRBV5-4 and TRBJ2-7; the D gene TCRdb calls, TRBD1, cannot be checked with no DNA. The germline CDR1 and CDR2 sequences are SGHNT and YYREEE (reference sequence). The CDR3 has 16 amino acids.

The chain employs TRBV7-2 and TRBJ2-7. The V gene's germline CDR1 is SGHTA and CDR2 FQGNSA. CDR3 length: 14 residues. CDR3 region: CASSFGGAPYEQYF. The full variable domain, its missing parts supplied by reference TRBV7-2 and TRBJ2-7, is GAGVSQSPSNKVTEKGKDVELRCDPISGHTALYWYRQSLGQGLEFLIYFQGNSAPDKSGLPSDRFSAERTGGSVSTLTIQRTQQEDSAVYLCASSFGGAPYEQYFGPGTRLTVT.

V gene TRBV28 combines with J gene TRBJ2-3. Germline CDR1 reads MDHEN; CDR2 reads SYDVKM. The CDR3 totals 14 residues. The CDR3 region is CASSLKLSTDTQYF.

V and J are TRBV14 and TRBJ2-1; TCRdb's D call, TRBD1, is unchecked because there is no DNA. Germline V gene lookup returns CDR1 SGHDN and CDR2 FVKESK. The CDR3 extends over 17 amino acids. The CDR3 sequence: CASSQDGGAGAYNEQFF. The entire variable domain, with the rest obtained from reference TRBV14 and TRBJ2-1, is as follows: EAGVTQFPSHSVIEKGQTVTLRCDPISGHDNLYWYRRVMGKEIKFLLHFVKESKQDESGMPNNRFLAERTGGTYSTLKVQPAELEDSGVYFCASSQDGGAGAYNEQFFGPGTRLTVL.

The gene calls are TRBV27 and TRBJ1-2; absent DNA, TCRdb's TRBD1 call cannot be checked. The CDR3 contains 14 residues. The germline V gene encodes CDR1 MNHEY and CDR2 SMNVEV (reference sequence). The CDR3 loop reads CASATTGGDYGYTF.

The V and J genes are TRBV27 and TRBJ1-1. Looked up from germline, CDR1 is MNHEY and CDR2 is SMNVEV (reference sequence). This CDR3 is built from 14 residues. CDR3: CASSSWGRGTEAFF.

The CDR3 sequence: CASRITGPTYNEQFF. The chain links TRBV6-1 to TRBJ2-1; the D call from TCRdb, TRBD1, cannot be confirmed without DNA. The CDR3 is 15 residues long. Germline CDR1 reads MNHNS; CDR2 reads SASEGT.

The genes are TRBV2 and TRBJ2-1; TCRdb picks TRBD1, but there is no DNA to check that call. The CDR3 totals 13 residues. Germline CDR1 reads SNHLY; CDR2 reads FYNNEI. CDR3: CASSETGGNEQFF.